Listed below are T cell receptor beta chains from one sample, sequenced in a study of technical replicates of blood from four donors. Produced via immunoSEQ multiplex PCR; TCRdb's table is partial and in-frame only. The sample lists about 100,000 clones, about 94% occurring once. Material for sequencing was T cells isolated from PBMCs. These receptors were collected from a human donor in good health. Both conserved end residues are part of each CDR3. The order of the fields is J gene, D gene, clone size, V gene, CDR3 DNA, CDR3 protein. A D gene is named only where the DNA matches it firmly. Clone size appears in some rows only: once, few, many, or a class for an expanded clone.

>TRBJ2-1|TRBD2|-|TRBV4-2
TGTGCCAGCAGCCCCGAACCGGGACTAGCGTTATACAATGAGCAGTTCTTC
CASSPEPGLALYNEQFF
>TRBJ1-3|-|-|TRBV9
TGTGCCAGCAGCCTAAGACAGACAACCTCTGGAAACACCATATATTTT
CASSLRQTTSGNTIYF
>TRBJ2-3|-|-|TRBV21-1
TGTGCCAGCAGTCTTAGCACAGATACGCAGTATTTT
CASSLSTDTQYF
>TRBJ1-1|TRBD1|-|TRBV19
TGTGCCAGTATTATGACAGGGGTCGGGGGCACTGAAGCTTTCTTT
CASIMTGVGGTEAFF
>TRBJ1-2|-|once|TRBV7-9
TGTGCCAGCAGCCCCGAGAACGCCGGTGGCTACACCTTC
CASSPENAGGYTF
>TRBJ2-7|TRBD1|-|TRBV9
TGTGCCAGCAGCGCCCTGGACAGGGGGCTCAACGAGCAGTACTTC
CASSALDRGLNEQYF
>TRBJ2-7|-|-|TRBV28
TGTGCCAGCAGTTCCCGGGACAACGCCTACGAGCAGTACTTC
CASSSRDNAYEQYF
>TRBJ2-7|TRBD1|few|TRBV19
TGTGCCAGTAGTTTGAAACCGGGACAGGGATACGAGCAGTACTTC
CASSLKPGQGYEQYF
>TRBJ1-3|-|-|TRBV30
TGTGCCTGGAGTACCTGGTCCTACTCTGGAAACACCATATATTTT
CAWSTWSYSGNTIYF
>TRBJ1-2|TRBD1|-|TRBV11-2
TGTGCCAGCAGCAAGACAGGGGGCTTCTATTATGGCTACACCTTC
CASSKTGGFYYGYTF
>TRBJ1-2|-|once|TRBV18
TGTGCCAGCTCACCACCGGGGTTCCAGGGGCCTAATGGCTACACCTTC
CASSPPGFQGPNGYTF
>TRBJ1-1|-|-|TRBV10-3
TGTGCCATCAGCCAAACAGGGCTGAACACTGAAGCTTTCTTT
CAISQTGLNTEAFF
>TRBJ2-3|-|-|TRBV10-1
TGCGCCAGCAGCCTCGGTGGAGGAGTCACAGATACGCAGTATTTT
CASSLGGGVTDTQYF
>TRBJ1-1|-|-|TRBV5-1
TGCGCCAGCAGCTCTACGACCCTCACAGAGAACACTGAAGCTTTCTTT
CASSSTTLTENTEAFF
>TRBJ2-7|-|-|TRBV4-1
TGCGCCAGCAGCCCTGTTGGAGGTTCCTCCTACGAGCAGTACTTC
CASSPVGGSSYEQYF
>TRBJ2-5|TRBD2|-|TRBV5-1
TGCGCCAGCAGCTTCGGCGGGAGTAGAGGTGAGACCCAGTACTTC
CASSFGGSRGETQYF
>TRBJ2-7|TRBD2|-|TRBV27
TGTGCCAGCAGTTCTCCCAGCGGGAGGGCCGTCTACGAGCAGTACTTC
CASSSPSGRAVYEQYF
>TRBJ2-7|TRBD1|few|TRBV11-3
TGTGCCAGCAGCTTGTTACAGGGGTCAAATGAGCAGTACTTC
CASSLLQGSNEQYF
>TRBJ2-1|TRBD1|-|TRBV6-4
TGTGCCAGCAGACGGGGACAGGGCAGCATCTACAATGAGCAGTTCTTC
CASRRGQGSIYNEQFF
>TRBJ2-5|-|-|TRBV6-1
TGTGCCAGCAGTATGTTCTCGGGCGGAGGCGAGACCCAGTACTTC
CASSMFSGGGETQYF
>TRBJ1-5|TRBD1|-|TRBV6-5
TGTGCCAGCAGTCCAGGACAGGGGGCTGTTGAGCCCCAGCATTTT
CASSPGQGAVEPQHF
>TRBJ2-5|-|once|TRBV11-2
TGTGCCAGCAGCTTAGTTTGGGGGCCTGGGTACCAAGAGACCCAGTACTTC
CASSLVWGPGYQETQYF
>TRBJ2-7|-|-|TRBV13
TGTGCCAGCAGCTTTCGCCGGGGCGAGCAGTACTTC
CASSFRRGEQYF
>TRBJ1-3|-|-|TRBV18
TGTGCCAGCTCACCACCGGCAGGGGCTGGAAACACCATATATTTT
CASSPPAGAGNTIYF
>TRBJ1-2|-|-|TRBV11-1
TGTGCCAGCAGCTTAAGCGCTACCACTCCCCATTATTATGGCTACACCTTC
CASSLSATTPHYYGYTF
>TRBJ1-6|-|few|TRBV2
TGTGCCAGCAGTAGACAGAATTCACCCCTCCACTTT
CASSRQNSPLHF
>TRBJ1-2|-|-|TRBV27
TGTGCCAGCACAGGGGAGGGTTATGGCTACACCTTC
CASTGEGYGYTF